Listed here are 29 T cell receptor beta chains from one sample, sequenced in a study of T cell responses to AZD1222 COVID-19 vaccine. Here immunoSEQ multiplex PCR was the method, and the copy in TCRdb shows in-frame clones only, minus some. The profile shows roughly 42,000 clones, 80% to 90% of them singletons. The material was peripheral blood, obtained 28 days after the second dose of the MenACWY control vaccine. These receptors all stem from an adult who received the MenACWY meningococcal vaccine as a control.

This sequence joins TRBV4-1 and TRBJ2-3, with TRBD2 matching over 8 bases. This CDR3 contains 16 residues. V dropped 1 base and J dropped 5; count of bases not matched to a gene: 8. Germline V gene sequence: CDR1 MGHRA, CDR2 YSYEKL. This chain's CDR3 is CASSQAIGRAEDTQYF. The CDR3 DNA is TGCGCCAGCAGCCAAGCAATCGGGAGGGCCGAAGATACGCAGTATTTT.

The gene calls are TRBV4-1 and TRBJ2-5; a possible D gene is TRBD1 (5 bases). The CDR3 loop spans 16 amino acids. The V and J ends lost 3 bases and 5 bases respectively, with 19 bases between them. Germline CDR1 reads MGHRA; CDR2 reads YSYEKL. The CDR3 DNA follows: TGCGCCAGCAGCCACTATCTGGGGCGGACCGGGGAGACCCAGTACTTC. Translating gives CASSHYLGRTGETQYF.

V and J are TRBV6-2 or TRBV6-3 and TRBJ2-1; 7 positions match TRBD2. This CDR3 has 15 residues. Germline lookup yields CDR1 MNHEY and CDR2 SVGEGT. With 2 bases clipped from V and 3 bases from J, the junction kept 4 bases outside the gene matches. DNA for the CDR3: TGTGCCAGCAGTTACGTTAGCGGGTACTACAATGAGCAGTTCTTC. Its protein product is CASSYVSGYYNEQFF.

The rearrangement links TRBV11-2 to TRBJ2-1, with 9 bases lining up with TRBD2. CDR3 length equals 16 residues. After removal of 4 bases from V and 8 bases from J, the junction contained 12 bases not matched to a gene. From germline, CDR1 is SGHAT and CDR2 FQNNGV. The CDR3 sequence: CASSSPSSGSLHEQFF. As DNA, the CDR3 is TGTGCCAGCAGCTCCCCAAGTAGCGGGAGTTTGCATGAGCAGTTCTTC.

This clone was recorded only once. The chain uses TRBV10-2 and TRBJ2-7; D is perhaps TRBD1 (5 bases). Germline CDR1 reads WSHSY; CDR2 reads SAAADI. Trimming stripped 7 bases from V and 5 bases from J, with 15 bases between. The CDR3 consists of 13 residues. The CDR3 loop reads CASTGEPRDEQYF. The DNA for the CDR3 is TGCGCCAGCACTGGTGAACCCAGGGACGAGCAGTACTTC.

This clone has just one count. The rearrangement joins TRBV25-1 to TRBJ2-7, with 8 bases matching TRBD1. This CDR3 has 16 residues. CDR1 is MGHDK and CDR2 is SYGVNS in the germline V gene. J was trimmed by 7 bases and V by 6 bases; bases with no gene match: 17. This CDR3 reads CASSNEDWTGTGEQYF. The CDR3, as DNA: TGTGCCAGCAGCAATGAAGATTGGACAGGGACGGGAGAGCAGTACTTC.

The chain couples TRBV6-2 or TRBV6-3 to TRBJ1-1; no firm D call. The CDR3 loop spans 16 amino acids. Germline assignment: CDR1 MNHEY and CDR2 SVGEGT. Between the trimmed V and J ends, which lost 6 bases and 0 bases, there was a span of 17 bases. CDR3 nucleotide sequence: TGTGCCAGCAGCTCCCCGGGGTGGAACATGAACACTGAAGCTTTCTTT. Protein: CASSSPGWNMNTEAFF.

The V gene is TRBV12-3 or TRBV12-4, the J gene TRBJ1-2, with D maybe TRBD1 (5 bases). This CDR3 is built from 13 residues. V was cut by 5 bases and J by 6 bases, with 13 bases left in between. CDR3 amino acids: CASSVEGRNGYTF. In nucleotides, the CDR3 is TGTGCCAGCAGTGTCGAGGGGCGGAATGGCTACACCTTC.

The J gene is TRBJ1-3, the V gene TRBV6-5, with TRBD1 as a possible D gene (6 bases). Germline CDR1 MNHEY, CDR2 SVGAGI. This CDR3 is built from 15 residues. V was shortened by 2 bases and J by 3 bases, with 11 bases between the two germline ends. This chain's CDR3 is CASSYETGFGNTIYF. The CDR3 DNA reads as TGTGCCAGCAGTTACGAAACAGGGTTTGGAAACACCATATATTTT.

The chain links TRBV5-8 to TRBJ2-5, with D possibly being TRBD1 (5 bases). Germline V gene lookup returns CDR1 SGHTS and CDR2 YDEGEE. Deletions cut 7 bases from V and 5 bases from J, with 12 bases between. The CDR3 extends over 12 amino acids. The DNA for the CDR3 is TGTGCCAGCGCCAGGGTCGGCGAGACCCAGTACTTC. Amino acid sequence: CASARVGETQYF.

CDR3 coding DNA: TGTGCCAGCAGCTTGGGGGCGGCTGAAGCTTTCTTT. It yields the protein CASSLGAAEAFF. The chain uses TRBV7-9 and TRBJ1-1, with TRBD1 as a possible D gene (6 bases). Trimming stripped 3 bases from V and 6 bases from J, with 8 bases between. The CDR3 is 12 amino acids. Per the germline V gene, CDR1 is SEHNR and CDR2 is FQNEAQ (reference sequence).

The chain is built from TRBV10-3 and TRBJ2-5, with D uncertain. Trimming left V 0 bases short and J 1 base short, with 12 bases between. CDR3 length equals 16 residues. CDR1 ENHRY and CDR2 SYGVKD come from the germline V gene. The chain's CDR3 is CAISESSFSSQETQYF. In DNA, the CDR3 is TGTGCCATCAGTGAGTCTTCCTTTAGTAGCCAAGAGACCCAGTACTTC.

The rearrangement links TRBV23-1 to TRBJ2-3, with TRBD2 identical over 7 bases. TRBV23-1 is an ORF for which the function is uncertain. The V segment lost 6 bases and the J segment 4 bases; nucleotides outside the gene matches: 10. The CDR3 has 15 residues. The CDR3 region is CASRPGSGASDTQYF. Here the CDR3 DNA reads TGCGCCAGCAGGCCTGGGAGCGGGGCTTCAGATACGCAGTATTTT.

The CDR3 DNA is TGTGCCAGCAGCCCCCTCCATCAGTATTTT. Its protein product is CASSPLHQYF. The J gene is TRBJ2-3, the V gene TRBV7-9; D not certain. Trimming left V 5 bases short and J 12 bases short, with 9 bases between. There are 10 residues in the CDR3. The germline gives CDR1 SEHNR, CDR2 FQNEAQ (reference sequence).

The rearrangement uses TRBV5-6 and TRBJ1-1; unclear D gene. CDR1 is SGHDT, CDR2 YYEEEE, per germline. The CDR3 runs to 13 residues. Deletions cut 6 bases from V and 6 bases from J, with 15 bases between. CDR3 DNA sequence: TGTGCCAGCAATAGAGTCGGGTTGGCTGAAGCTTTCTTT. Protein sequence: CASNRVGLAEAFF. The whole variable domain, filled in from reference TRBV5-6 and TRBJ1-1, reads DAGVTQSPTHLIKTRGQQVTLRCSPKSGHDTVSWYQQALGQGPQFIFQYYEEEERQRGNFPDRFSGHQFPNYSSELNVNALLLGDSALYLCASNRVGLAEAFFGQGTRLTVV.

The V gene is TRBV19, the J gene TRBJ1-1; perhaps TRBD1 as D (5 bases). Germline V CDR1 and CDR2: LNHDA, SQIVND (reference sequence). V lost 7 bases, J lost 8 bases, and 17 bases lay in between. CDR3 size: 13 residues. The CDR3 nucleotides read TGTGCCAGTACCAAGCCTCCACGGGGCGAAGCTTTCTTT. Translated: CASTKPPRGEAFF.

V usage is TRBV15 and J usage is TRBJ2-1; possibly TRBD1 for D (6 bases). CDR1 LNHNV and CDR2 YYDKDF come from the germline V gene (reference sequence). The CDR3 contains 15 residues. Deletions cut 5 bases from V and 7 bases from J, with 18 bases between. The CDR3 nucleotides are TGTGCCACCAGCGGCCCGCTGGGGGCGTGGAATGAGCAGTTCTTC. It translates to CATSGPLGAWNEQFF.

The genes are TRBV4-2 and TRBJ2-3; TRBD2 agrees at 11 bases. CDR3 length equals 20 residues. Looked up from germline, CDR1 is LGHNA and CDR2 is YNFKEQ. Unmatched junction bases numbered 13, after V lost 0 bases and J lost 2 bases. The CDR3 DNA is TGTGCCAGCAGCCAAGATCTGCGACTAGCGGGAATTTCGAACACAGATACGCAGTATTTT. This sequence encodes CASSQDLRLAGISNTDTQYF.

This clone was picked up a small number of times. This chain links TRBV15 with TRBJ2-7; 9 positions match TRBD2. This CDR3 contains 15 residues. Germline values: CDR1 LNHNV, CDR2 YYDKDF (reference sequence). V shed 1 base, J shed 3 bases, and the junction held 4 bases outside the gene matches. As DNA, the CDR3 is TGTGCCACCAGCAGAGTAAGCGGGGGGCACTACGAGCAGTACTTC. This translates into CATSRVSGGHYEQYF.

With regard to this clone: The sample carries other DNA sequences with the same CDR3. This rearrangement joins TRBV9 to TRBJ1-3; D call uncertain. CDR3 length: 14 amino acids. Germline CDR1 and CDR2: SGDLS and YYNGEE. V lost 1 base and J 0 bases, leaving 5 bases between the germline ends. CDR3 loop: CASSVTDSGNTIYF. In DNA, the CDR3 is TGTGCCAGCAGCGTAACAGACTCTGGAAACACCATATATTTT.

The chain is built from TRBV28 and TRBJ2-5, with 12 bases matching TRBD2. V lost 7 bases, J lost 6 bases, and 9 bases stayed unmatched. Looked up from germline, CDR1 is MDHEN and CDR2 is SYDVKM. The CDR3 totals 15 residues. The chain's CDR3 is CASTRTSGNLKTQYF. CDR3 nucleotides: TGTGCCAGCACGCGGACTAGCGGGAATCTGAAGACCCAGTACTTC.

In its sample, this clone was seen a few times. V gene TRBV27 combines with J gene TRBJ2-2, with D perhaps given as TRBD1 or TRBD2 (5 bases each). Germline-derived CDR1 and CDR2 are MNHEY and SMNVEV (reference sequence). The CDR3 totals 16 residues. The V gene lost 6 bases and the J gene lost 6 bases, with 20 bases spanning the gap. CDR3 amino acids: CASSIRWGFGAGELFF. The CDR3 DNA sequence: TGTGCCAGCAGCATCAGGTGGGGGTTTGGCGCCGGGGAGCTGTTTTTT.

V and J are TRBV3-1 (or the pseudogene TRBV3-2) and TRBJ2-7, with D tentatively TRBD2 (6 bases). The germline CDR1 and CDR2 sequences are LGHDT and YNNKEL (reference sequence). V was pared by 0 bases and J by 4 bases, with 13 bases between. The CDR3 totals 15 residues. DNA for the CDR3: TGTGCCAGCAGCCAAGATGAATGGGGGGATTACGAGCAGTACTTC. It encodes CASSQDEWGDYEQYF.

The V call is TRBV30, the J call TRBJ2-1; 7 bases fit TRBD1. V dropped 4 bases and J dropped 3; count of bases not matched to a gene: 9. Per germline, CDR1 GTSNPN and CDR2 SVGIG (reference sequence). CDR3 length equals 15 residues. This CDR3 is CAWKLTGAGYNEQFF. The CDR3 DNA reads as TGTGCCTGGAAGCTTACAGGGGCCGGCTACAATGAGCAGTTCTTC.

V usage is TRBV11-2 and J usage is TRBJ2-7, with TRBD2 matching 10 bases. This CDR3 has 18 amino acids. Losses at the gene ends were 4 bases for V and 0 bases for J; bases not matched to a gene: 12. CDR1 is SGHAT, CDR2 FQNNGV, per germline. DNA for the CDR3: TGTGCCAGCAGCTCGGGGACTTTTCTAGCGGGAGACTCCTACGAGCAGTACTTC. This translates into CASSSGTFLAGDSYEQYF.

The V and J genes are TRBV2 and TRBJ2-7, with 8 bases matching TRBD2. This CDR3 has 14 residues. Germline V CDR1 and CDR2: SNHLY, FYNNEI. Unmatched junction bases numbered 0, after V lost 0 bases and J lost 2 bases. CDR3 in DNA: TGTGCCAGCAGTGAAGCGACTAGCGCCTACGAGCAGTACTTC. Translated: CASSEATSAYEQYF.

This clone was picked up one time. The chain is built from TRBV21-1 and TRBJ2-2. TRBV21-1 is reported as a pseudogene. This CDR3 region has 13 residues. The CDR3 region is CASTLCGRGELFF. CDR3 nucleotide sequence: TGTGCCAGCACCCTATGTGGCCGTGGGGAGCTGTTTTTT.

This sequence joins TRBV6-5 and TRBJ2-7; TRBD1 matches at 7 bases. Germline V gene lookup returns CDR1 MNHEY and CDR2 SVGAGI. The CDR3 totals 14 residues. With 6 bases clipped from V and 6 bases from J, the junction kept 11 bases outside the gene matches. The CDR3 DNA reads as TGTGCCAGCAGCACGACAGGGTTGCCTCTCGAGCAGTACTTC. As protein: CASSTTGLPLEQYF.

This clone occurred once. The V gene is TRBV28, the J gene TRBJ1-2; TRBD1 matches at 11 bases. The trim removed 7 bases at V and 8 bases at J, leaving 9 bases unmatched. The CDR3 has 14 residues. In germline, CDR1 is MDHEN, CDR2 SYDVKM. This CDR3 is CASNPGQGAGGYTF. The CDR3 coding sequence is TGTGCCAGCAACCCCGGACAGGGGGCAGGAGGCTACACCTTC.